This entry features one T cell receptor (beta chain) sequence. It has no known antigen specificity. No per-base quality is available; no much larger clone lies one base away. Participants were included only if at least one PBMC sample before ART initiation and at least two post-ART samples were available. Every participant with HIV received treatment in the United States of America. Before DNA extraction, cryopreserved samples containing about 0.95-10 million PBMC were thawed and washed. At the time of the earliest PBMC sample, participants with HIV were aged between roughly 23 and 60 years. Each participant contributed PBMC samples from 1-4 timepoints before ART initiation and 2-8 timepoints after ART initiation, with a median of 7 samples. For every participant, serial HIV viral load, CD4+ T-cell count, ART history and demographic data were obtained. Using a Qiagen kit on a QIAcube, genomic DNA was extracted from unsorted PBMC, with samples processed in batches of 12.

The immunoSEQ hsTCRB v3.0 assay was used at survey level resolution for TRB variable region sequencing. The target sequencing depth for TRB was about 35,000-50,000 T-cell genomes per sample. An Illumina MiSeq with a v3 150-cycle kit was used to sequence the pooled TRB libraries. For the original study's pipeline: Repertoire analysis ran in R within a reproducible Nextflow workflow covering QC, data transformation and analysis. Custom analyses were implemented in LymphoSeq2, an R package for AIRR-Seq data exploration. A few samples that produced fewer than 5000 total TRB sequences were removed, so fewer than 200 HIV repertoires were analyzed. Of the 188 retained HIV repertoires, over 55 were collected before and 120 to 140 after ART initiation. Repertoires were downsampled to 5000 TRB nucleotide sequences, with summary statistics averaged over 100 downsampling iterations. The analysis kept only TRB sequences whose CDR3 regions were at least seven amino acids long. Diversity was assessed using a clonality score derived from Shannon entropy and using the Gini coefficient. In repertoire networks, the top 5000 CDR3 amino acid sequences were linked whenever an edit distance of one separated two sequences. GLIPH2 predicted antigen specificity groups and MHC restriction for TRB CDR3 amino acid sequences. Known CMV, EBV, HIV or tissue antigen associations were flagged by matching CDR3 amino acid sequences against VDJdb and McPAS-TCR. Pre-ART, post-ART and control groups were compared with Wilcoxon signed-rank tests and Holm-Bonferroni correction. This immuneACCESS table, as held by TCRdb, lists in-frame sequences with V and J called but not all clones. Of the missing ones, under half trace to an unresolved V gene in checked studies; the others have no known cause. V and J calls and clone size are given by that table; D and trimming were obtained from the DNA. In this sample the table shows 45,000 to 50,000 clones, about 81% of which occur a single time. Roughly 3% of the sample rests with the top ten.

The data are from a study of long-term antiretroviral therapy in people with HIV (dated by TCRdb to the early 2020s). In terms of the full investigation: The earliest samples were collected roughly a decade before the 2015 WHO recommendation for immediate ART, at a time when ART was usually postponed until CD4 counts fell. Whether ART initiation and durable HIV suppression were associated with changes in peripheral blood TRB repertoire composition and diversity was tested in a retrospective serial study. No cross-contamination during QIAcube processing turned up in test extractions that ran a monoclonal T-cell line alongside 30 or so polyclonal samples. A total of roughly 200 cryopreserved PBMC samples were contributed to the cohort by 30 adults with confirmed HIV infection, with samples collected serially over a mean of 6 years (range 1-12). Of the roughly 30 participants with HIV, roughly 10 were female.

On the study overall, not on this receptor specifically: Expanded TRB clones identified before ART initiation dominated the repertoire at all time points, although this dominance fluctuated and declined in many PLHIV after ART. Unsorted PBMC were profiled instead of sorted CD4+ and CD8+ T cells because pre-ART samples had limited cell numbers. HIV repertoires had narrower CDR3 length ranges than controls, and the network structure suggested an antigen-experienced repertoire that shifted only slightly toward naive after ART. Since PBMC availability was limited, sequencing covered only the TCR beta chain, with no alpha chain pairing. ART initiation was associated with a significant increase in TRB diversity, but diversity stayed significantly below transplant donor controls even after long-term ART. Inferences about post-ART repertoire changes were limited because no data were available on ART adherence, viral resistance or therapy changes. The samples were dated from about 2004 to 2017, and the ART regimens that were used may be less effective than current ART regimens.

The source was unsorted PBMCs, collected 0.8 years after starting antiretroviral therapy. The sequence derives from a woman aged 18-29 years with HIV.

DNA sequence: TGTGCCAGCAGTTTGGATTTCGGGGGCAATGAGCAGTTCTTC. Translated, this gives CASSLDFGGNEQFF. The rearrangement combines TRBV27 with TRBJ2-1, with TRBD2 tentatively as D gene (6 bases match). From cysteine to phenylalanine, the CDR3 is 14 amino acids long. Only the CDR3 portion is preserved as DNA: 42 bases, with reading frame beginning at the first base. Between the V and J ends, shortened by 3 bases and 6 bases respectively, the junction contains 12 bases. The germline V gene (reference sequence) sets CDR1 to MNHEY and CDR2 to SMNVEV.